One and the same sample provided the 22 T cell receptor beta chains below, sequenced in a study of immune evolution from preneoplasia to lung adenocarcinoma. TCRdb's copy holds only in-frame clones and misses some; the assay was immunoSEQ multiplex PCR. The data show about 6,300 clones, roughly 76% seen once. Specimen: FFPE minimally invasive lung adenocarcinoma tissue. Receptors originate from a person between 65 and 80 years old with lung adenocarcinoma.

This clone has a handful of counts. This chain connects TRBV5-4 to TRBJ2-2; 7 positions match TRBD2. The length of the CDR3 is 15 residues. Germline V gene sequence: CDR1 SGHNT, CDR2 YYREEE (reference sequence). Germline trimming cut 0 bases from V and 4 bases from J; bases unmatched to any gene: 3. The CDR3 is CASSLGSGPTGELFF. As DNA, the CDR3 is TGTGCCAGCAGCTTGGGTAGCGGGCCCACCGGGGAGCTGTTTTTT.

The chain has TRBV18 and TRBJ2-2; no reliable D call. The length of the CDR3 is 12 residues. V lost 3 bases and J lost 7, with 6 bases in between. CDR1 is KGHSH, CDR2 LQKENI, per germline. CDR3 region: CASSPMGGELFF. Here the CDR3 DNA reads TGTGCCAGCTCACCCATGGGCGGGGAGCTGTTTTTT.

This sequence joins TRBV19 and TRBJ1-1; 7 nucleotides align to TRBD1. J gave up 1 base and V 5 bases, and 10 bases lay outside the gene matches. This CDR3 is 16 amino acids long. Per germline, CDR1 LNHDA and CDR2 SQIVND (reference sequence). The CDR3 is CASSPRQGRGNTEAFF. The CDR3 region has the DNA TGTGCCAGTAGTCCACGACAGGGAAGGGGGAACACTGAAGCTTTCTTT.

V is TRBV5-1 and J is TRBJ2-7; 10 positions agree with TRBD2. This CDR3 is 14 amino acids long. V lost 4 bases, J lost 5 bases, and 6 bases stayed unmatched. Per germline, CDR1 SGHRS and CDR2 YFSETQ. DNA of the CDR3: TGCGCCAGCAGCCCTGGGACTAGCGTGGACGAGCAGTACTTC. Translated: CASSPGTSVDEQYF.

The DNA of the CDR3 is TGTGCCAGCAGTTACCGACAGGTAGGCAATCAGCCCCAGCATTTT. It is translated as CASSYRQVGNQPQHF. V gene TRBV28 combines with J gene TRBJ1-5; D may be TRBD1 (6 bases). V was clipped by 4 bases and J by 2 bases, with 12 bases between them. The CDR3 has 15 residues. Germline lookup yields CDR1 MDHEN and CDR2 SYDVKM.

In the case of this clone: The CDR3 ends on some other residue instead of the conserved phenylalanine or tryptophan, so this is likely a read error. It is unclear where the CDR3 begins or ends on the DNA, so no DNA is shown, and the CDR3 is as TCRdb lists it. V gene TRBV30 combines with J gene TRBJ2-3. 10 amino acids form the CDR3, both terminal residues included. Germline V gene data show CDR1 as GTSNPN and CDR2 as SVGIG (reference sequence). The CDR3 spells CAWSEERDLR.

V and J are TRBV19 and TRBJ1-2, with 10 bases lining up with TRBD1. This CDR3 comprises 15 residues. V lost 5 bases and J lost 2; bases outside the gene matches: 5. Germline V gene data show CDR1 as LNHDA and CDR2 as SQIVND (reference sequence). DNA for the CDR3: TGTGCCAGTAGTTCGCCGGGACAGGGGAACTATGGCTACACCTTC. It specifies CASSSPGQGNYGYTF.

This clone occurred a few times. Here the CDR3 reads CASSVGTGGGEKLFF. The CDR3, as DNA: TGTGCCAGCAGCGTGGGGACAGGGGGCGGTGAAAAACTGTTTTTT. The genes are TRBV9 and TRBJ1-4; 12 bases are a match to TRBD1. The germline gives CDR1 SGDLS, CDR2 YYNGEE. V dropped 2 bases and J dropped 7; count of bases not matched to a gene: 3. The CDR3 is made up of 15 amino acids. The full variable domain, in which reference TRBV9 and TRBJ1-4 provide the parts outside the CDR3, is DSGVTQTPKHLITATGQRVTLRCSPRSGDLSVYWYQQSLDQGLQFLIQYYNGEERAKGNILERFSAQQFPDLHSELNLSSLELGDSALYFCASSVGTGGGEKLFFGSGTQLSVL.

The rearrangement links TRBV7-9 to TRBJ1-3; D perhaps matches TRBD1 (5 bases). Trimming left V 5 bases short and J 0 bases short, with 11 bases between. The CDR3 contains 15 residues. Germline values: CDR1 SEHNR, CDR2 FQNEAQ (reference sequence). The CDR3 loop reads CASSPTALSGNTIYF. Written as DNA, the CDR3 is TGTGCCAGCAGCCCGACAGCCCTCTCTGGAAACACCATATATTTT. Complete variable domain (other parts from reference TRBV7-9 and TRBJ1-3): DTGVSQNPRHKITKRGQNVTFRCDPISEHNRLYWYRQTLGQGPEFLTYFQNEAQLEKSRLLSDRFSAERPKGSFSTLEIQRTEQGDSAMYLCASSPTALSGNTIYFGEGSWLTVV.

The CDR3 loop reads CASSESAGTSYADTQYF. The CDR3 DNA sequence: TGTGCCAGCAGTGAATCCGCCGGGACTAGTTATGCAGATACGCAGTATTTT. This sequence joins TRBV6-1 and TRBJ2-3; TRBD2 aligns across 8 bases. The germline V gene has CDR1 MNHNS and CDR2 SASEGT. CDR3 length: 17 amino acids. Unmatched junction bases numbered 11, after V lost 2 bases and J lost 4 bases.

This chain joins TRBV7-3 and TRBJ2-1; D remains unclear. The CDR3 sequence is 14 residues long. Germline CDR1 SGHTA, CDR2 FQGTGA. Trimming left V 5 bases short and J 2 bases short, with 10 bases between. CDR3 region: CASSKDGPYNEQFF. The CDR3 DNA sequence: TGTGCCAGCAGCAAAGACGGTCCCTACAATGAGCAGTTCTTC.

The chain carries TRBV19 and TRBJ2-5, with a possible D match to TRBD1 (6 bases). This CDR3 has 15 amino acids. Germline-derived CDR1 and CDR2 are LNHDA and SQIVND (reference sequence). Trimming removed 10 bases from V and 7 bases from J, with 25 bases in between. CDR3 loop: CATLETGLGFRTQYF. As DNA, the CDR3 is TGTGCCACCCTGGAGACAGGCTTGGGATTTCGGACCCAGTACTTC.

The rearrangement joins TRBV6-5 to TRBJ2-3; TRBD2 is a possible D gene (6 bases). The CDR3 consists of 15 residues. Trimming removed 2 bases from V and 1 base from J, with 10 bases in between. CDR1 and CDR2 (germline): MNHEY, SVGAGI. In nucleotides, the CDR3 is TGTGCCAGCAGTTACGGCGGGATGGGCACAGATACGCAGTATTTT. As protein: CASSYGGMGTDTQYF.

The chain has TRBV6-5 and TRBJ1-1; D remains ambiguous. Germline V CDR1 and CDR2: MNHEY, SVGAGI. CDR3 size: 13 residues. Trimming left V 3 bases short and J 6 bases short, with 11 bases between. The CDR3 DNA follows: TGTGCCAGCAGTTATCATTACAAGGCTGAAGCTTTCTTT. Encoded protein: CASSYHYKAEAFF.

V gene TRBV10-1 combines with J gene TRBJ2-2, with no clear D. V was cut by 5 bases and J by 8 bases, with 9 bases left in between. Germline V lookup: CDR1 WNHNN, CDR2 SYGVQD (reference sequence). The CDR3 is 12 residues long. CDR3 DNA sequence: TGCGCCAGCAGTCCTCGACAAGGGGAGCTGTTTTTT. Amino acid sequence: CASSPRQGELFF.

Written as DNA, the CDR3 is TGTGCCAGCAGCTTATCTTGGACAGTGAGCTCCTACGAGCAGTACTTC. It translates to CASSLSWTVSSYEQYF. This chain connects TRBV11-1 to TRBJ2-7; possibly TRBD1 for D (6 bases). The V and J ends lost 2 bases and 0 bases respectively, with 14 bases between them. The CDR3 contains 16 residues. Germline CDR1 is SGHAT and CDR2 is FQDESV (reference sequence).

This clone was counted a few times. The chain carries TRBV10-2 and TRBJ2-2; D unclear. This CDR3 is 13 amino acids long. In germline, CDR1 is WSHSY, CDR2 SAAADI. Trimming took 1 base from V and 6 from J, leaving 6 bases between them. The CDR3 DNA reads TGCGCCAGCAGTGAGTGGTTCGCCGGGGAGCTGTTTTTT. Its translation: CASSEWFAGELFF.

V usage is TRBV5-4 and J usage is TRBJ1-2, with 8 bases identical to TRBD1. CDR1 and CDR2 (germline): SGHNT, YYREEE (reference sequence). The CDR3 extends over 14 amino acids. Trimming at V came to 4 bases and at J to 4 bases, leaving 6 bases not matched to a gene. CDR3 residues: CASSATGAAYGYTF. In DNA, the CDR3 is TGTGCCAGCAGCGCGACAGGGGCCGCCTATGGCTACACCTTC.

The chain joins TRBV9 to TRBJ1-2, with 7 bases fitting TRBD1. The germline V gene encodes CDR1 SGDLS and CDR2 YYNGEE. After removal of 4 bases from V and 0 bases from J, the junction contained 6 bases not matched to a gene. The CDR3 runs to 15 residues. CDR3 sequence: CASSPGGNPNYGYTF. The CDR3 DNA sequence: TGTGCCAGCAGCCCAGGGGGGAATCCTAACTATGGCTACACCTTC.

CDR3 residues: CASSPGQGRRYQETQYF. CDR3 coding DNA: TGTGCCAGTAGCCCCGGACAGGGGCGAAGGTACCAAGAGACCCAGTACTTC. The chain is built from TRBV19 and TRBJ2-5; TRBD1 matches at 9 bases. The V and J ends lost 6 bases and 0 bases, in that order; junction bases with no gene match: 11. The V gene's germline CDR1 is LNHDA and CDR2 SQIVND (reference sequence). CDR3 length: 17 amino acids.

This clone was seen more than once but under ten times. J is TRBJ2-7 and V is TRBV7-9; 9 bases fit TRBD1. The V gene's germline CDR1 is SEHNR and CDR2 FQNEAQ (reference sequence). The length of the CDR3 is 15 residues. With V trimmed by 3 bases and J by 1 base, 4 bases remained unmatched. The CDR3 loop is CASSFGTGLSYEQYF. The CDR3 DNA is TGTGCCAGCAGCTTCGGGACAGGGCTATCCTACGAGCAGTACTTC.

The J gene is TRBJ2-2, the V gene TRBV28, with a tentative D call TRBD2 (6 bases). The CDR3 runs 16 residues. Germline V lookup: CDR1 MDHEN, CDR2 SYDVKM. V lost 6 bases and J 2 bases, leaving 16 bases between the germline ends. CDR3 in DNA: TGTGCCAGCAGAGCCGGGAGCCCTTTAAACACCGGGGAGCTGTTTTTT. The encoded protein is CASRAGSPLNTGELFF.